The rows below give T cell receptor beta chains drawn from one sample of a study of blood T cell repertoires in COVID-19. Repertoires were generated with immunoSEQ multiplex PCR, while TCRdb's copy carries only in-frame clones and drops some. The sample shows a few hundred thousand clones, about 80% of them seen only once. The sequenced material came from PBMCs or T cells enriched from blood (not recorded which). The receptors derive from a man aged 50-59 years who had recovered from COVID-19. Each CDR3 is given without its conserved first and last residue. Fields, in order: CDR3 protein, J gene, V gene.

ASSLGGLAGGGVYEQY TRBJ2-7 TRBV11-2
ASSIPWAANTGELF TRBJ2-2 TRBV19
ASSPVVDGTPTYNEQF TRBJ2-1 TRBV18
AWSVTSGGYT TRBJ1-2 TRBV30
ASSESGDLSPLH TRBJ1-6 TRBV6-1
ASSPGTGGNTGELF TRBJ2-2 TRBV7-7
SVDLEAF TRBJ1-1 TRBV29-1
ASSVGAGEKLF TRBJ1-4 TRBV10-1
ASSETQGFNQPQH TRBJ1-5 TRBV6-1
ASRNIRRTGGYSGANVLT TRBJ2-6 TRBV28
ASSLEELAKNIQY TRBJ2-4 TRBV7-2
ASSPLDIPGPLSGNTIY TRBJ1-3 TRBV18
ASKRRPSIAGNTIY TRBJ1-3 TRBV6-4
AGTGTGLYEQY TRBJ2-7 TRBV2
ASSLTGGAQPQH TRBJ1-5 TRBV7-3
ATNDREAQPQH TRBJ1-5 TRBV24-1
ANGGQGHEQY TRBJ2-7 TRBV2
ASSPRQGPSYRYT TRBJ1-2 TRBV11-2
ASSYGTSNGAEQY TRBJ2-7 TRBV6-5
ASRQSNQAYGYT TRBJ1-2 TRBV7-9
ASSSGTGVTDTQY TRBJ2-3 TRBV11-3
ASSQGTGENEKLF TRBJ1-4 TRBV3-1/TRBV3-2
ASSFGGSGYT TRBJ1-2 TRBV12-3/TRBV12-4
ASSLIRGTGIYEQY TRBJ2-7 TRBV27
ASSDNTDTQY TRBJ2-3 TRBV2
ASSPDSWNSPLH TRBJ1-6 TRBV19
ASSLGGGAGAGELF TRBJ2-2 TRBV11-2
ASASDQGEQPQH TRBJ1-5 TRBV12-5
ASSTQKGLAGYEQY TRBJ2-7 TRBV7-2
ASSIEAGYYNEQF TRBJ2-1 TRBV19
ASSLAGGYEQF TRBJ2-1 TRBV12-3/TRBV12-4
ASSLSGTSGSIQY TRBJ2-4 TRBV11-2
ASSRGGQDTEQY TRBJ2-7 TRBV7-9
ASRVGGGDTQY TRBJ2-3 TRBV10-2